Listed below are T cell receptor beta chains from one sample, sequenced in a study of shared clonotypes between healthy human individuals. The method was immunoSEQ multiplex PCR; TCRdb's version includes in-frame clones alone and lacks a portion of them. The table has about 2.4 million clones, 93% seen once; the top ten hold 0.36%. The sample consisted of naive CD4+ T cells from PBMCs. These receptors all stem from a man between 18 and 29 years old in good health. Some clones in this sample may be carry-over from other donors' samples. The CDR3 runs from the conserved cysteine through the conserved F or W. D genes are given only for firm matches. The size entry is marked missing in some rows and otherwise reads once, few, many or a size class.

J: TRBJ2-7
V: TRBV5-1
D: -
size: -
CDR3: CASSHPEAEQYF
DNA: TGCGCCAGCAGCCACCCGGAGGCCGAGCAGTACTTC

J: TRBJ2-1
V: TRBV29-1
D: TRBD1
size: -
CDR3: CSVSKGTGGSYNEQFF
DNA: TGCAGCGTTTCAAAGGGGACAGGGGGCTCCTACAATGAGCAGTTCTTC

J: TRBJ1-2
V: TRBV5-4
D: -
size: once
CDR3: CASSPRTPRGYTF
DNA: TGTGCCAGCAGCCCTAGGACTCCGCGGGGCTACACCTTC

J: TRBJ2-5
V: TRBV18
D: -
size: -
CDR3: CASSLSGFQETQYF
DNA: TGTGCCAGCTCATTATCTGGGTTCCAAGAGACCCAGTACTTC

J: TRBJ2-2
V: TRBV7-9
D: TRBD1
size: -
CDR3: CASSTDRGRTGELFF
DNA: TGTGCCAGCAGCACGGACAGGGGGCGAACCGGGGAGCTGTTTTTT

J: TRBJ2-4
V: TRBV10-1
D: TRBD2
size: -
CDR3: CASKLAGGPGVKNIQYF
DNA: TGCGCCAGCAAACTAGCGGGAGGGCCTGGGGTCAAAAACATTCAGTACTTC

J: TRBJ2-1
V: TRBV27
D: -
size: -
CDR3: CASSWAAIMWEANEQFF
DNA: TGTGCCAGCAGTTGGGCCGCGATAATGTGGGAGGCCAATGAGCAGTTCTTC

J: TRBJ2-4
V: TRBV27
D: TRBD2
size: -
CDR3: CASSLSGTSGVAKNIQYF
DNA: TGTGCCAGCAGTTTATCGGGCACTAGCGGAGTAGCCAAAAACATTCAGTACTTC

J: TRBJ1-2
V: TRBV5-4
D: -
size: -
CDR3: CASSTGGGPIPYGYTF
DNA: TGTGCCAGCAGCACGGGGGGGGGACCGATTCCCTATGGCTACACCTTC

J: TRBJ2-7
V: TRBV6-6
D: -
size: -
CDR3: CASSLGTSRIEQYF
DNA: TGTGCCAGCAGTTTGGGGACTTCCCGAATCGAGCAGTACTTC

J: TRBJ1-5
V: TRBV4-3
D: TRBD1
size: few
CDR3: CASSQRTGEGNQPQHF
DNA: TGCGCCAGCAGCCAACGGACAGGGGAGGGCAATCAGCCCCAGCATTTT

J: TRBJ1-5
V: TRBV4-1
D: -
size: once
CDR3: CASSRQLMPYSNQPQHF
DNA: TGCGCCAGCAGTCGACAACTAATGCCTTATAGCAATCAGCCCCAGCATTTT

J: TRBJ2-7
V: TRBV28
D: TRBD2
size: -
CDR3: CASSQRQGLAGAYEQYF
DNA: TGTGCCAGCAGCCAACGCCAGGGACTAGCGGGGGCCTACGAGCAGTACTTC

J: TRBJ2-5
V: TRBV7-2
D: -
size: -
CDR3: CASSLAGYQETQYF
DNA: TGTGCCAGCAGCTTAGCCGGGTACCAAGAGACCCAGTACTTC

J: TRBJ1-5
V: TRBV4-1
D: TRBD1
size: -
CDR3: CASSQPGQGIMAQHF
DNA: TGCGCCAGCAGCCAGCCGGGACAGGGCATTATGGCCCAGCATTTT

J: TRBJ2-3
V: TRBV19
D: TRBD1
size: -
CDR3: CASSSRTGWDTQYF
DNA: TGTGCCAGTAGTTCTCGGACAGGGTGGGATACGCAGTATTTT

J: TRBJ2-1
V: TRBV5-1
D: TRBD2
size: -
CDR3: CASSRLTLAGGRNEQFF
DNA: TGCGCCAGCAGCCGCCTTACACTAGCGGGAGGTCGAAATGAGCAGTTCTTC

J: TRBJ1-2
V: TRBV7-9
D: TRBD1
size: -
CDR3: CASRPGQGQGGGYTF
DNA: TGTGCCAGCAGACCCGGGCAAGGACAGGGCGGTGGCTACACCTTC

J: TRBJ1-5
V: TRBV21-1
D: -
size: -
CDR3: CASSRPPGGPSQPQHF
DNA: TGTGCCAGCAGCAGGCCGCCGGGTGGGCCCTCTCAGCCCCAGCATTTT

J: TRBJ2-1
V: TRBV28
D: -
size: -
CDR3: CASGPARYNEQFF
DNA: TGTGCCAGCGGGCCGGCGCGCTACAATGAGCAGTTCTTC

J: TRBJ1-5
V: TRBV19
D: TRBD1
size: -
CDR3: CASSIGQGGYSNQPQHF
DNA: TGTGCCAGTAGTATAGGGCAGGGGGGCTATAGCAATCAGCCCCAGCATTTT

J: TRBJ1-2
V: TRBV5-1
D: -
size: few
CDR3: CASSLDDYGYTF
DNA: TGCGCCAGCAGCTTGGATGACTATGGCTACACCTTC

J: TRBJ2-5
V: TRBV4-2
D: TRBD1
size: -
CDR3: CASSPGQGREETQYF
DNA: TGTGCCAGCAGCCCCGGACAGGGAAGGGAAGAGACCCAGTACTTC

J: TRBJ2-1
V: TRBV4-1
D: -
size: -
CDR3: CASSHVGGEQFF
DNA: TGCGCCAGCAGCCACGTGGGGGGTGAGCAGTTCTTC

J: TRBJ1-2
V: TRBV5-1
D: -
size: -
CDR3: CASSLGPGRNNYGYTF
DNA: TGCGCCAGCAGCTTGGGTCCCGGCAGAAATAACTATGGCTACACCTTC

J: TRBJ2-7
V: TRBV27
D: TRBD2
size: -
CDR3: CASSFRGLAGYYEQYF
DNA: TGTGCCAGCAGTTTCCGCGGACTAGCGGGGTACTACGAGCAGTACTTC

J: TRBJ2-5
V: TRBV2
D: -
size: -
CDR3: CASGPGAGPEETQYF
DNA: TGTGCCAGCGGGCCAGGGGCAGGACCCGAAGAGACCCAGTACTTC

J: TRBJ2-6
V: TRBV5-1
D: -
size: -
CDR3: CASSFPEQRGVLTF
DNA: TGCGCCAGCAGCTTTCCGGAACAGAGGGGGGTCCTGACTTTC